The rows below give T cell receptor beta chains drawn from one sample of a study of blood T cell repertoires in COVID-19. The data were produced by immunoSEQ multiplex PCR, yet TCRdb's version contains in-frame clones alone and is incomplete. The table has around 82,000 clones, roughly 90% seen once. The sequenced sample was peripheral blood. The receptors were gathered from an older man with COVID-19, enrolled during active disease. The CDR3 runs from the conserved cysteine through the conserved F or W. Each record gives: D gene, clone size, V gene, J gene, CDR3 protein, CDR3 DNA. D genes are given only for firm matches. Expanded clones are given a class, and other clones once, few, many or no size at all.

d_call: TRBD1
clone_size: .
v_call: TRBV7-2
j_call: TRBJ1-2
cdr3_aa: CASSPDRNYGYTF
cdr3_nt: TGTGCCAGCAGCCCGGACAGGAACTATGGCTACACCTTC

d_call: TRBD1
clone_size: .
v_call: TRBV7-2
j_call: TRBJ1-6
cdr3_aa: CASSPEGQGASPLHF
cdr3_nt: TGTGCCAGCAGTCCGGAGGGGCAGGGGGCTTCACCCCTCCACTTT

d_call: .
clone_size: few
v_call: TRBV5-4
j_call: TRBJ1-4
cdr3_aa: CASSRRGEGEKLFF
cdr3_nt: TGTGCCAGCAGTCGAAGGGGTGAAGGAGAAAAACTGTTTTTT

d_call: .
clone_size: .
v_call: TRBV3-1/TRBV3-2
j_call: TRBJ1-1
cdr3_aa: CASSATQGRPVRAFF
cdr3_nt: TGTGCCAGCAGTGCGACTCAGGGCCGGCCTGTGAGAGCTTTCTTT

d_call: TRBD1
clone_size: .
v_call: TRBV7-9
j_call: TRBJ2-3
cdr3_aa: CASSHNRGSTDTQYF
cdr3_nt: TGTGCCAGCAGCCACAACAGGGGAAGCACAGATACGCAGTATTTT

d_call: .
clone_size: .
v_call: TRBV20-1
j_call: TRBJ2-7
cdr3_aa: CSASPPGGHEQYF
cdr3_nt: TGCAGTGCTAGTCCTCCGGGTGGTCACGAGCAGTACTTC

d_call: .
clone_size: .
v_call: TRBV2
j_call: TRBJ2-5
cdr3_aa: CASSVDRPRGGETQYF
cdr3_nt: TGTGCCAGCAGTGTGGACAGACCTAGGGGTGGAGAGACCCAGTACTTC

d_call: .
clone_size: .
v_call: TRBV2
j_call: TRBJ2-1
cdr3_aa: CASRPLLGNEQFF
cdr3_nt: TGTGCCAGCAGGCCACTCCTCGGGAATGAGCAGTTCTTC

d_call: TRBD2
clone_size: once
v_call: TRBV5-1
j_call: TRBJ2-5
cdr3_aa: CASSMGLAEETQYF
cdr3_nt: TGCGCCAGCAGCATGGGACTAGCTGAAGAGACCCAGTACTTC

d_call: TRBD2
clone_size: .
v_call: TRBV5-4
j_call: TRBJ2-1
cdr3_aa: CASSHEAGDNEQFF
cdr3_nt: TGTGCCAGCAGCCATGAAGCGGGGGATAATGAGCAGTTCTTC

d_call: .
clone_size: .
v_call: TRBV7-2
j_call: TRBJ1-2
cdr3_aa: CASSSDRTYGYTF
cdr3_nt: TGTGCCAGCAGTTCAGACAGGACCTATGGCTACACCTTC

d_call: TRBD1
clone_size: .
v_call: TRBV5-1
j_call: TRBJ1-6
cdr3_aa: CASSSYGTGDNSPLHF
cdr3_nt: TGCGCCAGCAGCTCATACGGGACAGGGGATAATTCACCCCTCCACTTT

d_call: TRBD1
clone_size: .
v_call: TRBV3-1/TRBV3-2
j_call: TRBJ2-2
cdr3_aa: CASSQVQGADGELFF
cdr3_nt: TGTGCCAGCAGCCAGGTTCAGGGGGCCGACGGGGAGCTGTTTTTT

d_call: TRBD1
clone_size: .
v_call: TRBV9
j_call: TRBJ1-3
cdr3_aa: CASSVALWTGGRNTIYF
cdr3_nt: TGTGCCAGCAGCGTAGCGTTATGGACAGGCGGAAGAAACACCATATATTTT

d_call: TRBD1
clone_size: few
v_call: TRBV11-1
j_call: TRBJ2-5
cdr3_aa: CASSSGQLGSQYF
cdr3_nt: TGTGCCAGCAGCTCGGGACAGTTGGGATCCCAGTACTTC

d_call: TRBD1
clone_size: .
v_call: TRBV4-3
j_call: TRBJ1-6
cdr3_aa: CASRTGGNSPLHF
cdr3_nt: TGCGCCAGCAGGACAGGGGGGAATTCACCCCTCCACTTT

d_call: .
clone_size: .
v_call: TRBV6-5
j_call: TRBJ1-2
cdr3_aa: CASSYAPGHDSGYTF
cdr3_nt: TGTGCCAGCAGTTATGCGCCAGGGCATGATAGTGGCTACACCTTC

d_call: .
clone_size: .
v_call: TRBV7-9
j_call: TRBJ1-5
cdr3_aa: CASSSNYREHGHQPQHF
cdr3_nt: TGTGCCAGCAGCTCAAACTACAGGGAGCACGGACATCAGCCCCAGCATTTT

d_call: TRBD2
clone_size: .
v_call: TRBV6-5
j_call: TRBJ2-1
cdr3_aa: CASSYSTSGGSAEQFF
cdr3_nt: TGTGCCAGCAGTTACTCGACTAGCGGGGGGTCCGCTGAGCAGTTCTTC

d_call: .
clone_size: .
v_call: TRBV11-1
j_call: TRBJ2-3
cdr3_aa: CASSLRETSTDTQYF
cdr3_nt: TGTGCCAGCAGCTTACGCGAAACTAGCACAGATACGCAGTATTTT

d_call: TRBD2
clone_size: once
v_call: TRBV9
j_call: TRBJ2-7
cdr3_aa: CASSVAPGLDTYEQYF
cdr3_nt: TGTGCCAGCAGCGTCGCACCGGGACTAGATACCTACGAGCAGTACTTC

d_call: .
clone_size: once
v_call: TRBV5-1
j_call: TRBJ1-1
cdr3_aa: CASSLGSLNTEAFF
cdr3_nt: TGCGCCAGCAGCTTGGGCAGTCTGAACACTGAAGCTTTCTTT

d_call: TRBD1
clone_size: few
v_call: TRBV9
j_call: TRBJ1-2
cdr3_aa: CASSGHRGQGYTF
cdr3_nt: TGTGCCAGCAGCGGGCACAGGGGGCAAGGCTACACCTTC

d_call: .
clone_size: .
v_call: TRBV6-1
j_call: TRBJ1-6
cdr3_aa: CASSESRRAFGNSPLHF
cdr3_nt: TGTGCCAGCAGTGAAAGCCGCAGGGCCTTCGGGAATTCACCCCTCCACTTT

d_call: TRBD1
clone_size: .
v_call: TRBV9
j_call: TRBJ2-2
cdr3_aa: CASSPRTGRNTGELFF
cdr3_nt: TGTGCCAGCAGCCCCCGGACAGGGCGGAACACCGGGGAGCTGTTTTTT

d_call: .
clone_size: .
v_call: TRBV5-6
j_call: TRBJ1-3
cdr3_aa: CASSLRQYSGNTIYF
cdr3_nt: TGTGCCAGCAGCCTTCGACAGTACTCTGGAAACACCATATATTTT

d_call: TRBD2
clone_size: few
v_call: TRBV4-1
j_call: TRBJ2-1
cdr3_aa: CASSQTSGGAEWDEQFF
cdr3_nt: TGCGCCAGCAGCCAGACTAGCGGGGGGGCCGAATGGGATGAGCAGTTCTTC

d_call: .
clone_size: few
v_call: TRBV2
j_call: TRBJ2-7
cdr3_aa: CASSEGQPSYEQYF
cdr3_nt: TGTGCCAGCAGTGAGGGGCAGCCCTCCTACGAGCAGTACTTC

d_call: TRBD1
clone_size: .
v_call: TRBV7-9
j_call: TRBJ2-1
cdr3_aa: CASSWGQGSYNEQFF
cdr3_nt: TGTGCCAGCAGTTGGGGACAGGGGTCCTACAATGAGCAGTTCTTC

d_call: .
clone_size: .
v_call: TRBV3-1/TRBV3-2
j_call: TRBJ1-2
cdr3_aa: CASSRGSNYGYTF
cdr3_nt: TGTGCCAGCAGTCGGGGTTCTAACTATGGCTACACCTTC

d_call: TRBD1
clone_size: .
v_call: TRBV2
j_call: TRBJ1-5
cdr3_aa: CASSEEGDRAWPQHF
cdr3_nt: TGTGCCAGCAGTGAAGAAGGGGACAGGGCTTGGCCCCAGCATTTT

d_call: TRBD1
clone_size: .
v_call: TRBV6-2/TRBV6-3
j_call: TRBJ1-4
cdr3_aa: CASSRQGKGVEKLFF
cdr3_nt: TGTGCCAGCAGTAGACAGGGGAAGGGAGTCGAAAAACTGTTTTTT

d_call: .
clone_size: once
v_call: TRBV6-6
j_call: TRBJ1-1
cdr3_aa: CASHERERPNTEAFF
cdr3_nt: TGTGCCAGCCACGAGAGGGAACGGCCGAACACTGAAGCTTTCTTT

d_call: TRBD1
clone_size: .
v_call: TRBV5-4
j_call: TRBJ1-2
cdr3_aa: CASSSRTGDWHGYTF
cdr3_nt: TGTGCCAGCAGCTCCCGGACAGGCGACTGGCATGGCTACACCTTC

d_call: .
clone_size: .
v_call: TRBV6-5
j_call: TRBJ1-6
cdr3_aa: CASSVVEGNSPLHF
cdr3_nt: TGTGCCAGCAGCGTAGTAGAGGGCAATTCACCCCTCCACTTT

d_call: .
clone_size: .
v_call: TRBV28
j_call: TRBJ2-5
cdr3_aa: CASTRGGGETQYF
cdr3_nt: TGTGCCAGCACCCGAGGGGGGGGAGAGACCCAGTACTTC

d_call: TRBD1
clone_size: once
v_call: TRBV5-1
j_call: TRBJ1-1
cdr3_aa: CASSQKPDRMNTEAFF
cdr3_nt: TGCGCCAGCAGCCAAAAACCGGACAGGATGAACACTGAAGCTTTCTTT

d_call: .
clone_size: .
v_call: TRBV5-1
j_call: TRBJ1-6
cdr3_aa: CASSLEAVGHNSPLHF
cdr3_nt: TGCGCCAGCAGCTTGGAAGCCGTGGGGCATAATTCACCCCTCCACTTT

d_call: .
clone_size: .
v_call: TRBV7-9
j_call: TRBJ1-2
cdr3_aa: CASSLDRVGWGYTF
cdr3_nt: TGTGCCAGCAGCTTAGACCGAGTCGGGTGGGGCTACACCTTC

d_call: TRBD1
clone_size: .
v_call: TRBV7-9
j_call: TRBJ1-2
cdr3_aa: CASSELRQGEDTF
cdr3_nt: TGTGCCAGCAGCGAATTACGACAGGGAGAAGACACCTTC

d_call: .
clone_size: .
v_call: TRBV6-5
j_call: TRBJ2-5
cdr3_aa: CASSPVSSSTQYF
cdr3_nt: TGTGCCAGCAGTCCCGTCTCGAGTTCGACCCAGTACTTC

d_call: .
clone_size: .
v_call: TRBV7-9
j_call: TRBJ2-3
cdr3_aa: CALATTDTQYF
cdr3_nt: TGTGCCCTAGCCACCACAGATACGCAGTATTTT

d_call: .
clone_size: .
v_call: TRBV5-6
j_call: TRBJ2-5
cdr3_aa: CASTLGHRVQETQYF
cdr3_nt: TGTGCCAGCACCCTGGGACATCGGGTCCAAGAGACCCAGTACTTC

d_call: .
clone_size: .
v_call: TRBV5-1
j_call: TRBJ1-3
cdr3_aa: CASSLGAASGNTIYF
cdr3_nt: TGCGCCAGCAGCTTGGGGGCAGCCTCTGGAAACACCATATATTTT

d_call: .
clone_size: .
v_call: TRBV19
j_call: TRBJ2-2
cdr3_aa: CASSIWQNTGELFF
cdr3_nt: TGTGCCAGTAGTATATGGCAGAACACCGGGGAGCTGTTTTTT

d_call: .
clone_size: .
v_call: TRBV6-5
j_call: TRBJ1-5
cdr3_aa: CASSSRTGQPQHF
cdr3_nt: TGTGCCAGCAGTAGTCGAACAGGGCAGCCCCAGCATTTT